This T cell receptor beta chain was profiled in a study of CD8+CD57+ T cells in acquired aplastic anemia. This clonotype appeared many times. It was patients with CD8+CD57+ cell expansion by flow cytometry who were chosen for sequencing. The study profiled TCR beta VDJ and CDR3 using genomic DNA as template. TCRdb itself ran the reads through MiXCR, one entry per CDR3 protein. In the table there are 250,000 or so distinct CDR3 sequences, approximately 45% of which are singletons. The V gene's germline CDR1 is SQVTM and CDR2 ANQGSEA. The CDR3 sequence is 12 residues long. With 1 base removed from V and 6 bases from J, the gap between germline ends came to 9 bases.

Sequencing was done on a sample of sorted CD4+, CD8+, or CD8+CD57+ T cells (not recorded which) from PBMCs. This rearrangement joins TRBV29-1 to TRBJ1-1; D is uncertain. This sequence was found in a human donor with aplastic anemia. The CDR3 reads CSVEGRVSEAFF. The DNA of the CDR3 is TGCAGCGTTGAAGGAAGGGTCTCTGAAGCTTTCTTT.